Below, one T cell receptor beta chain is given with its context. Its target is not known. In the same sample, other DNA sequences code for this CDR3. Positive CCR7 selection of CD45RO-negative cells yielded the naive CD8 cells, and terminally differentiated effector memory CD45RA+ cells were excluded. CDR1 is MNHEY and CDR2 is SVGAGI in the germline V gene. The CDR3 has 12 residues. V trimming: 6 bases; J trimming: 5 bases; junction bases outside the gene matches: 1. The data stem from a study of shared clonotypes between healthy human individuals. Study in general: There were three CD4 naive, three CD4 memory, two CD8 naive and one CD8 memory plates per donor.

General study findings and limits: A few donors held approximately 5% of naive CD4 clonotypes in common. Across subsets, estimated richness was generally greater for naive than for memory populations.

Samples underwent the assay at deep level. Clones were sequenced by immunoSEQ multiplex PCR, and TCRdb holds only the in-frame ones, with some missing. The table has about 820,000 clones, about 92% seen once. Sequenced sample: naive CD8+ T cells sorted from blood. This clonotype originated in a man aged 25-40 years in good health. The V call is TRBV6-5, the J call TRBJ1-1; TRBD1 aligns across 9 bases. This CDR3 is CASRTGGTEAFF. CDR3 sequence (DNA): TGTGCCAGCAGGACAGGGGGAACTGAAGCTTTCTTT.